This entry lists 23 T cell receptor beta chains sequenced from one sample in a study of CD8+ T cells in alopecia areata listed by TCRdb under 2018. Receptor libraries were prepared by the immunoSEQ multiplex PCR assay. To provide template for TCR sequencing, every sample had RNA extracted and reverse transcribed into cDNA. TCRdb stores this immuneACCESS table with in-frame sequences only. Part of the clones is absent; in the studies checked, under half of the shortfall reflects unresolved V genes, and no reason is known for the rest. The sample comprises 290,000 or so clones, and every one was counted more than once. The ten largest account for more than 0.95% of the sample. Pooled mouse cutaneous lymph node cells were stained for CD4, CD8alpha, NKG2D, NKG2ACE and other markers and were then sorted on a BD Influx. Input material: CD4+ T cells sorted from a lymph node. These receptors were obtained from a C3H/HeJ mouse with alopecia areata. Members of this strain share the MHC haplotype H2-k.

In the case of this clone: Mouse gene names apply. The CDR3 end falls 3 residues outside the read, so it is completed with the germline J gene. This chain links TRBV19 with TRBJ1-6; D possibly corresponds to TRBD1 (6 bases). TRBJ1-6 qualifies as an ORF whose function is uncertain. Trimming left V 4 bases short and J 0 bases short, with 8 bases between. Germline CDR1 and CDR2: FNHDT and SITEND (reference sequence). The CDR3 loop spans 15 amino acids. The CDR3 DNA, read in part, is TGTGCCAGCAGTCGGACAGATTCCTATAATTCGCCC. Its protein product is CASSRTDSYNSP. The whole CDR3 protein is CASSRTDSYNSPLYF.

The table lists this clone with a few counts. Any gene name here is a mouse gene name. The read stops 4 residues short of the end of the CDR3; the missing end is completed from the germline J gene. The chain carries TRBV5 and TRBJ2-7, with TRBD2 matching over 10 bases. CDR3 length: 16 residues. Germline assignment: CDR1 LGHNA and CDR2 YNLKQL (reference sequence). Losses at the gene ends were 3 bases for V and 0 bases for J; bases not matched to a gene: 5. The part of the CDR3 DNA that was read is TGTGCCAGCAGCCAGGAAAACTGGGGGGGCTCCTAT. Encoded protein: CASSQENWGGSY. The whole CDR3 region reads CASSQENWGGSYEQYF.

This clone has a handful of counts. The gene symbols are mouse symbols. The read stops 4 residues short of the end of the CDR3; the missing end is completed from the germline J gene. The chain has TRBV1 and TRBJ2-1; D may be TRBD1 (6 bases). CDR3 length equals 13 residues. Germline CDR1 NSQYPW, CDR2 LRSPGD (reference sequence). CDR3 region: CTCSGGTPTEQFF. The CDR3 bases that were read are TGCACCTGCAGTGGAGGGACACCCACT.

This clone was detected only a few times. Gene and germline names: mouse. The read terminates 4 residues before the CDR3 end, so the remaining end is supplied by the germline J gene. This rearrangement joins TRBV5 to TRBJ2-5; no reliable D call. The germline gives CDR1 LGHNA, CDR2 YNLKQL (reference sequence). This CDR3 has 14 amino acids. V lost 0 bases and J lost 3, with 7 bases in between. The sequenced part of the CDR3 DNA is TGTGCCAGCAGCCAAGAAGCAGAACAAGAC. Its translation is CASSQEAEQD. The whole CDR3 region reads CASSQEAEQDTQYF.

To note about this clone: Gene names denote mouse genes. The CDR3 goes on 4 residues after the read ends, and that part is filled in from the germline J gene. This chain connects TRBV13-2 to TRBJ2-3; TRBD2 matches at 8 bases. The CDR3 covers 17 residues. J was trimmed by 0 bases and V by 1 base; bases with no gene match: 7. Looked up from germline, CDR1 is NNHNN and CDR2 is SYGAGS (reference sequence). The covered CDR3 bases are TGTGCCAGCGGTGATTTCTGGGGGGAGGAGAGTGCAGAA. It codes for CASGDFWGEESAE. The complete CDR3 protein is CASGDFWGEESAETLYF.

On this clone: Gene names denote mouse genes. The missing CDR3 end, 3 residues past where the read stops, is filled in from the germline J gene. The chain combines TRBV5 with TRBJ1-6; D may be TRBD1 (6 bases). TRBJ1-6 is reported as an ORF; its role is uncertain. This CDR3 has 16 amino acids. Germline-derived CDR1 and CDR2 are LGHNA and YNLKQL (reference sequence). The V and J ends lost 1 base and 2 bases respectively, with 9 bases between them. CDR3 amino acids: CASSQAGQPYNSPLYF. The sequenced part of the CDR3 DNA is TGTGCCAGCAGCCAAGCGGGACAACCCTATAATTCGCCC.

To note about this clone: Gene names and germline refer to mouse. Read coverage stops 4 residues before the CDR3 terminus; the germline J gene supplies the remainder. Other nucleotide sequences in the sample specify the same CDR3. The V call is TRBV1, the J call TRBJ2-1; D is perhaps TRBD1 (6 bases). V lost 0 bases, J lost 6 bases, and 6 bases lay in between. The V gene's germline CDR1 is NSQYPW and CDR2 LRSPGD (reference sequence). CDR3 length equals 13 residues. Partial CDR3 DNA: TGCACCTGCAGTGCAGACAGGGGTGCT. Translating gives CTCSADRGA. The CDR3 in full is CTCSADRGAEQFF.

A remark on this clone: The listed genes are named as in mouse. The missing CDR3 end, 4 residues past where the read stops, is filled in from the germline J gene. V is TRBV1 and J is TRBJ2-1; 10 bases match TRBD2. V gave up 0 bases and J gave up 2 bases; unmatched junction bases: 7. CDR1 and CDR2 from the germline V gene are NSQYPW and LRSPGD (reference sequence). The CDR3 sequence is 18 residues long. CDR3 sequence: CTCSADSGLGAHYAEQFF. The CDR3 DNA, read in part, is TGCACCTGCAGTGCAGACTCCGGACTGGGGGCCCACTATGCT. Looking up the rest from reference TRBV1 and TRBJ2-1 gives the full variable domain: VTLLEQNPRWRLVPRGQAVNLRCILKNSQYPWMSWYQQDLQKQLQWLFTLRSPGDKEVKSLPGADYLATRVTDTELRLQVANMSQGRTLYCTCSADSGLGAHYAEQFFGPGTRLTVL.

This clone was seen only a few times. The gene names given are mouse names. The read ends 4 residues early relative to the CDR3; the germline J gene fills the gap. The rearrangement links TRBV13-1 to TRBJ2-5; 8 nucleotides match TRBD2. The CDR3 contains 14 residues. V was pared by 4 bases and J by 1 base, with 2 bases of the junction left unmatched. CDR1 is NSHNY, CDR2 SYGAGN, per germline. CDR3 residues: CASSKLGDQDTQYF. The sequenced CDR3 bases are TGTGCCAGCAGTAAACTGGGGGACCAAGAC.

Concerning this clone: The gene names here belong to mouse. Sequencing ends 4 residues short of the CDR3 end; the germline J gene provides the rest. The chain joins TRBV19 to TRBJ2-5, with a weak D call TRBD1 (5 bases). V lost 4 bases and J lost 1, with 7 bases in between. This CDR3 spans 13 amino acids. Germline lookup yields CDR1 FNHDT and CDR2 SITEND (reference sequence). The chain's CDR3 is CASSPRDQDTQYF. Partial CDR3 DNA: TGTGCCAGCAGTCCCAGGGACCAAGAC.

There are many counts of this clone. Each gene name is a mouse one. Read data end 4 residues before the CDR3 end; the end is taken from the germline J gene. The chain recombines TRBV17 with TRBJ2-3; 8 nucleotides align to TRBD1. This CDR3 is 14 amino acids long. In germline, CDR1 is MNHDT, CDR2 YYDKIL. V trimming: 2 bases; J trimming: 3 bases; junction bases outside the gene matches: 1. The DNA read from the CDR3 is TGTGCTAGCAGTAGACGACAGGGGGCAGAA. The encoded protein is CASSRRQGAE. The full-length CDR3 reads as CASSRRQGAETLYF.

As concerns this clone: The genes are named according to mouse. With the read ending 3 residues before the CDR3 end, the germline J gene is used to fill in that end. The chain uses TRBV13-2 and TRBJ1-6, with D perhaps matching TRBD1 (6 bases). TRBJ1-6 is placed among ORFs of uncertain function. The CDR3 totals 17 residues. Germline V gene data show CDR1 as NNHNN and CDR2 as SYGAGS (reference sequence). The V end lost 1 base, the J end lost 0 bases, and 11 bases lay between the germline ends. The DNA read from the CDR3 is TGTGCCAGCGGTGATCCCCGGGACAATTCCTATAATTCGCCC. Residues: CASGDPRDNSYNSP. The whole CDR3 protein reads CASGDPRDNSYNSPLYF.

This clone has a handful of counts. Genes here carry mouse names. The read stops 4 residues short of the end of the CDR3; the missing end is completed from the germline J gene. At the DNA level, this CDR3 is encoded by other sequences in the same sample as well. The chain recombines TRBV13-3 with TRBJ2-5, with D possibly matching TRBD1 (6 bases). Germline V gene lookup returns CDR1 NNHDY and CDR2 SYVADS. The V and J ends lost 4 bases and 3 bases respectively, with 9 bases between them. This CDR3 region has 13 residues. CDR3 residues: CASSLDRQDTQYF. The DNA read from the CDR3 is TGTGCCAGCAGTTTGGACAGACAAGAC.

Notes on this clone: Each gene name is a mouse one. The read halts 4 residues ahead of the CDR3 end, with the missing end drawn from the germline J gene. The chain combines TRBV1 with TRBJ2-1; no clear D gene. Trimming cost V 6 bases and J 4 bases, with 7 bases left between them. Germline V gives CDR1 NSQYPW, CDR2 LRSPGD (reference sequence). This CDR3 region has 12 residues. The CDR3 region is CTCSDTYAEQFF. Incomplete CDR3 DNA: TGCACCTGCAGCGACACATATGCT.

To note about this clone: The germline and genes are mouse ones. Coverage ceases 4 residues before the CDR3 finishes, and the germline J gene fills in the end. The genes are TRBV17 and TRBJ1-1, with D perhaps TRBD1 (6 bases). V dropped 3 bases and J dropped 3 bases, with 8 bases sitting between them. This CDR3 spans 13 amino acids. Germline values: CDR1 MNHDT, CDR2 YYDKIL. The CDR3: CASSSRQDTEVFF. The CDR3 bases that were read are TGTGCTAGCAGTAGTAGACAGGACACA.

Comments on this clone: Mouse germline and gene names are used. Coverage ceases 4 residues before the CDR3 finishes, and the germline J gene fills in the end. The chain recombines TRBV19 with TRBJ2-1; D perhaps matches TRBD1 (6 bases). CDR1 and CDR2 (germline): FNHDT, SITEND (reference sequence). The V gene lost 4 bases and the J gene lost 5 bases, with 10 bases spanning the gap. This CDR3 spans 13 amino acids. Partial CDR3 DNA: TGTGCCAGCAGTGGGGGACAACATGCT. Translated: CASSGGQHA. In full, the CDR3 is CASSGGQHAEQFF.

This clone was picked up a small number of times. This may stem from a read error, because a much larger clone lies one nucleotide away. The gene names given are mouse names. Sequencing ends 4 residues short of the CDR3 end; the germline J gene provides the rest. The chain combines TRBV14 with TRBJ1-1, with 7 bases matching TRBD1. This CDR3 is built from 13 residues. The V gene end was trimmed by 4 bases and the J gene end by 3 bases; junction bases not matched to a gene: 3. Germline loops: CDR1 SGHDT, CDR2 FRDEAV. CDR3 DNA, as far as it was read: TGTGCCAGCAGTCAAACAGGGGACACA. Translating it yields CASSQTGDT. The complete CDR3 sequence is CASSQTGDTEVFF.

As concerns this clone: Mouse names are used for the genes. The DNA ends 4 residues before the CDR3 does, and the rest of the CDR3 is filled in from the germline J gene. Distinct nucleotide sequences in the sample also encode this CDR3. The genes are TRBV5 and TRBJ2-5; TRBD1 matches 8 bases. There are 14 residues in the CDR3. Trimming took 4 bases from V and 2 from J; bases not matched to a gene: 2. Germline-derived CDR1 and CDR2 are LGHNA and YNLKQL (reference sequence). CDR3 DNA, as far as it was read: TGTGCCAGCAGCCCCGACAGGGGCCAAGAC. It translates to CASSPDRGQD. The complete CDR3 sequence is CASSPDRGQDTQYF.

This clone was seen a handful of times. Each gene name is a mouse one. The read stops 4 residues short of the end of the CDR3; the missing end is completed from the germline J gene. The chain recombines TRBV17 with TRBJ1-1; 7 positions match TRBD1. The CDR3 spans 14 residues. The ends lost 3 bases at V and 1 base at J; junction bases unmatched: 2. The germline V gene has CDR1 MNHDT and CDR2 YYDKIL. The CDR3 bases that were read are TGTGCTAGCAGTAGGACAGGGAGGAACACA. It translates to CASSRTGRNT. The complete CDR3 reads CASSRTGRNTEVFF.

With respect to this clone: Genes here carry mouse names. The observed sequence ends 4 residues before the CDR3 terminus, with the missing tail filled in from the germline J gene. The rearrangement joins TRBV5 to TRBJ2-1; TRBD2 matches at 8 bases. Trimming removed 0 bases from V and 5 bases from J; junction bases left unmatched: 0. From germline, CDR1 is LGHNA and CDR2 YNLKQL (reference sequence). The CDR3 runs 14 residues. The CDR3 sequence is CASSQDWGDAEQFF. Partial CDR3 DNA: TGTGCCAGCAGCCAAGACTGGGGGGATGCT.

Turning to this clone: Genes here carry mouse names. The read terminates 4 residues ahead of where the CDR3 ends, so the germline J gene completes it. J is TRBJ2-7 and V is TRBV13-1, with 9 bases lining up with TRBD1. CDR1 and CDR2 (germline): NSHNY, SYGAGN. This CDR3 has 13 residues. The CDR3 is CASRGTGLDEQYF. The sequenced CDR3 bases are TGTGCCAGCAGGGGGACAGGGCTGGAT.

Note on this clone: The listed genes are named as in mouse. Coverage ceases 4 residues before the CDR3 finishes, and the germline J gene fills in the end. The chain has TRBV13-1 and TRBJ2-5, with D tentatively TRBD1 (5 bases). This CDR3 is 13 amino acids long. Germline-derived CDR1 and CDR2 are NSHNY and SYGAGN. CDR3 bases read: TGTGCCAGCAGTGATTCAGGGAAAGAC. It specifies CASSDSGKD. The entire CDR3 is CASSDSGKDTQYF.

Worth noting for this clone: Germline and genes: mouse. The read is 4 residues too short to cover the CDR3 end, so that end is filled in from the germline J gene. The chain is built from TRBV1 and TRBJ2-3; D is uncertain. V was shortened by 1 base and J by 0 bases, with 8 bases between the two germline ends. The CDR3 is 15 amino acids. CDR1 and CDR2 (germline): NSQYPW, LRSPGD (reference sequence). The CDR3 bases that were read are TGCACCTGCAGTGCAGCACTTTCTAGTGCAGAA. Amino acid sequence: CTCSAALSSAE. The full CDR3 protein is CTCSAALSSAETLYF.